Described below is a single TCR beta chain sequence and its context. As yet, its antigen is unknown. The study based diagnoses on clinical symptoms, serum thyroxine and TRAb, thyroid ultrasound and orbital computed tomography. The sample belongs to a study of T cells in Graves' hyperthyroidism and ophthalmopathy. General study findings and limits: Stable hyperthyroidism was told apart from ophthalmopathy by a model built on 13 V-J features.

In germline, CDR1 is SEHNR, CDR2 FQNEAQ (reference sequence). This CDR3 is built from 15 residues. V was trimmed by 5 bases and J by 5 bases, leaving 18 bases between them. Amplification of TCR beta CDR3 regions was performed using RNA transcripts as template. TCR CDR3 regions were first amplified by RT-PCR with HTBI primers. TCRdb analysed the multiplex PCR reads with MiXCR anew, one entry per CDR3 protein. This table holds about 700,000 distinct CDR3 sequences, over 40% found once. This chain connects TRBV7-9 to TRBJ1-1; D might be TRBD1 (5 bases). What was sequenced was peripheral blood or thyroid tissue (not recorded which). The TCR originated in an adult man with Graves' disease, either hyperthyroidism or ophthalmopathy (not recorded which). In nucleotides, the CDR3 is TGTGCCAGCAGCCATCTCCAGGGTCGGGGGACTGAAGCTTTCTTT. Encoded protein: CASSHLQGRGTEAFF.